Each of the 2 T cell receptor beta chains below was sequenced from the same sample in a study of shared clonotypes between healthy human individuals. Positively selected for CCR7, the CD45RO-negative cells used as naive CD8 cells excluded terminally differentiated effector memory CD45RA+ cells. Method: immunoSEQ multiplex PCR; TCRdb's copy keeps in-frame clones and lacks some. The repertoire consists of around 2,000,000 clones, with over 85% occurring once and the leading ten covering approximately 1.2%. Sequenced: naive CD8+ T cells sorted from blood. These TCRs come from a man aged 18 to 29 in good health.

The CDR3, as DNA: TGCGCCAGCAGCGGGTTCGGTCGAGATACGCAGTATTTT. Amino acid sequence: CASSGFGRDTQYF. This chain connects TRBV10-1 to TRBJ2-3; D is undetermined. From germline, CDR1 is WNHNN and CDR2 SYGVQD (reference sequence). V lost 6 bases to trimming and J lost 5 bases, with 12 bases between them. CDR3 length: 13 residues.

This chain connects TRBV9 to TRBJ2-2; D possibly matches TRBD1 or TRBD2 (5 bases each). V shed 3 bases and J shed 2 bases, with 11 bases lying between them. CDR1 SGDLS and CDR2 YYNGEE come from the germline V gene. The CDR3 sequence is 15 residues long. The chain's CDR3 is CASSGGTVNTGELFF. The CDR3 region has the DNA TGTGCCAGCAGCGGAGGGACCGTAAACACCGGGGAGCTGTTTTTT.